This TCR beta chain was retrieved from a study of shared clonotypes between healthy human individuals. In its sample, this clone was seen once. The antigen remains unidentified. The study, taken as a whole, reports: For sorted subsets, rarefaction showed incomplete sequencing despite large depth.

In the original analysis: Filtering differed, since immunoSEQ gave only junction sequences and no quality scores. The protocol was immunoSEQ multiplex PCR, while the TCRdb copy is restricted to in-frame clones and leaves out a portion. V, J and clone size derive from that table, while D and trimming were established from the DNA sequence. The sample includes approximately 720,000 clones, around 90% seen only once; the top ten take 24%. Cells designated naive CD8 were CD45RO-negative and were positively selected for CCR7, with terminally differentiated effector memory CD45RA+ cells excluded. This sequence was found in a young man in good health. The sequencing input was naive CD8+ T cells sorted from blood.

CDR3 DNA: TGTGCCAGCAGGACAGGGACGGGGATGAACACTGAAGCTTTCTTT. It translates to CASRTGTGMNTEAFF. The genes are TRBV6-4 and TRBJ1-1; TRBD1 aligns across 7 bases. CDR1 and CDR2 (germline): MRHNA, SNTAGT. This CDR3 has 15 amino acids. V lost 6 bases to trimming and J lost 0 bases; unmatched junction nucleotides: 7.